The following is a T cell receptor beta chain sequence with its context. No cognate antigen has been identified for it. No much larger clonotype is one base removed from it; base qualities were not supplied. The source of the sample is a study of cytomegalovirus exposure and HLA in healthy donors (TCRdb year 2017). Concerning the study at large: An earlier analysis of fewer than 750 of the donors reported 250 to 300 Gb of sequence data and 95 million to 130 million unique TCR beta sequences obtained from approximately 180 million T cells. The later analysis used no new phenotypic data to find candidate immune exposures, relying instead on TCR beta sequences and their occurrence across donors. To decide whether each TCR beta V gene segment behaved as functional or pseudogenic, an earlier analysis of approximately 620 of the donors relied on high-throughput TCR beta sequencing. All discovery cohort repertoires had been generated using a single sequencing platform. A later genetic analysis used genome-wide SNP genotypes for about 60% of the 666 donors, treating that subset as a discovery cohort. A separate validation cohort of roughly 120 different subjects was used in addition to the 666-subject first cohort. The T cell repertoires of some 700 subjects were profiled by immunosequencing and related to cytomegalovirus serostatus. Because of strong linkage in the cohort, a few DR-DQ haplotypes were treated as single units for association and clustering. The study combined high-throughput TCR immunosequencing, statistical association of individual TCRs with disease status, and machine learning to predict cytomegalovirus infection status. Of the roughly 410 genotyped donors, roughly 76% were placed in the genetic ancestry cluster associated with self-reported Caucasian donors. The study aimed to test whether signatures of past pathogen exposure could be identified by cataloging public T cell receptors. The number of donors typed differed by locus, with about 629-640 for A, B, C, DRB1 and DQB1, roughly 520 for DQA1, approximately 580 for DPA1, and roughly 450 for DPB1. In a later analysis, previously published TCR beta repertoires from several hundred donors were re-analyzed and high-resolution HLA genotyping was added so that TCR occurrence patterns could be studied. HLA typing covered class I and class II loci at four-digit resolution. Donor age, sex, ethnicity and CMV serostatus were collected together with the repertoire data. Among roughly 400 genotyped donors of the cohort, an average of around 240,000 unique TCR beta nucleotide sequences were sequenced per donor, roughly a sixth of them non-productive. Roughly 310 gigabases of sequencing data and approximately 84 million unique TCR sequences were included in an early release covering roughly 600 HLA-typed donors.

Findings and caveats that apply to the study as a whole: The study gave a list of under 200 TCR beta chains associated with cytomegalovirus. According to a later analysis, parvovirus B19, influenza, CMV and Epstein-Barr virus appeared linked to several top co-occurrence clusters. CMV serostatus was the only immune exposure information available for the cohort. In vitro tests confirmed that three of the cytomegalovirus-associated TCR beta chains recognize cytomegalovirus antigens. Most TCR sequences were seen in very few donors, while some public TCRs were found in many individuals. An association between a missense DCLRE1C variant and V-gene and J-gene trimming of TCR beta chains was found in a later genetic analysis and replicated in an independent cohort. Correlated functional status among segregating V segments might reflect linkage disequilibrium, but an unknown experimental factor could not be ruled out. A further reported finding was that TCR beta sequences accurately predicted the HLA-A and HLA-B alleles for most subjects in the first cohort. HLA typing was unavailable for some donors at each locus, so association tests used only the typed subset. The cohort was sequenced for TCR beta chains only, and without alpha or paired-chain data the features that could be detected were limited. According to a later analysis, most CMV-associated TCR beta chains appeared to be HLA-restricted, and the HLA associations seemed to be driven largely by CMV exposure. When HLA alleles, especially DR and DQ, strongly co-occurred, attributing TCR associations to individual alleles was difficult. In a later analysis, HLA-associated TCR beta chains were found to be more clonally expanded and to have lower generation probabilities than equally common non-associated chains. Because counts were too low, 15 or so rarely observed V segments, including chromosome 9 orphons, were excluded from the earlier analysis of under 650 of the donors. Broadly in line with IMGT annotations, most TCR beta V segments showed up in productive rearrangements about 90% or about 30% of the time in an earlier analysis of 450 to 600 of the donors. In a later analysis, the rate of TCR association differed among HLA loci, with DRB1 alleles having the most associated TCRs and HLA-C alleles having the fewest. A cluster of highly shared sequence variants was judged likely to be a technical artifact of the sequencing pipeline. In a later genetic analysis, fewer N-insertions in productive TCRs were reported among donors in an Asian-associated ancestry cluster than the 666-donor mean. According to the authors, the approach could potentially be generalized to other disease states and immunological phenotypes. In a later analysis, about 17,000 TCR beta sequences were associated with specific HLA alleles at a false discovery rate of 0.05. Roughly uniform sequencing depth across donors was assumed in presence/absence analyses, although this assumption may not hold. In both the original and validation cohorts, the classifier was reported to diagnose cytomegalovirus status with high specificity and sensitivity.

The cohort consisted of some 730 healthy bone marrow donors. Cohort members were all nominally healthy when sampled, although unrecorded immune exposures were likely present. The donor was CMV seropositive and was included in the group of 289 seropositive cohort members. Each donor provided a peripheral blood sample, and peripheral blood mononuclear cells were used for TCR beta sequencing. The Qiagen DNeasy Blood Extraction Kit was used to extract genomic DNA from the blood cell samples. To prepare the library, the immunoSEQ multiplex PCR assay was applied. The multiplex PCR relied on a mix of 60 forward primers for TCR Vbeta segments and 13 reverse primers for TCR Jbeta segments. Amplification of the CDR3 region of rearranged TCR beta genes was performed with a multiplex PCR assay on genomic DNA. Amplified TCR beta libraries were sequenced as 87-base-pair reads on the Illumina HiSeq System. The study's own analysis went as follows. In a later analysis, 80 million or so unique TCR beta chains were counted across the roughly 610 repertoires, and roughly 11 million of these chains were shared by at least two donors. To remove PCR and sequencing errors, raw reads were error-corrected and collapsed into unique sequences using a nearest-neighbor algorithm that merged closely related sequences. To assign V, D and J gene segments, CDR3 sequences were aligned to IMGT reference sequences. For a sequence to be retained, a match of at least six nucleotides to both a V gene segment and a J gene segment was required. Rearrangements were classified as productive when the CDR3 lacked stop codons and remained in frame with V and J, and all other rearrangements were classified as non-productive. CDR3 was defined by IMGT convention, running from the second conserved V-encoded cysteine to the conserved J-encoded phenylalanine. The earlier analysis of about 560 of the donors excluded any sequence lacking an unambiguous match to a single V gene segment. In an earlier analysis of almost 600 of the donors, a V segment was called functional when productive rearrangements were above 56.7%, and segregating when the standard deviation between donors exceeded 5%. A statistical classification framework was built for diagnosing cytomegalovirus status from the catalog of TCR beta chain sequences. A later analysis assigned V and J genes by comparing TCR nucleotide sequences with IMGT/GENE-DB human TR gene sequences. A later analysis assigned CDR3 sequences and most-parsimonious VDJ recombination scenarios with the TCRdist pipeline. In a later analysis, each TCR beta chain was defined by its CDR3 amino acid sequence together with its V-gene family, and reads lacking a unique V-gene family were excluded. In a later analysis, 500 to 700 highly shared, low-generation-probability nucleotide sequences were removed to address suspected cross-contamination and a sequencing artifact. For each public chain, a later analysis derived a clonal expansion index from normalized ranks of inferred template counts within each repertoire. A later analysis computed generation probabilities with a VDJ recombination model fitted to out-of-frame rearrangements, and checked the results against IGoR. In a later analysis, TCR-TCR, TCR-HLA and TCR-CMV co-occurrence was scored with hypergeometric tests, and a repertoire-size bias correction was applied to TCR pairs. False discovery rates were estimated in a later analysis by permuting HLA or CMV assignments 20 times. In a later analysis, co-occurring TCRs were grouped with DBSCAN, and TCRdist sequence similarity was added when clustering was performed within HLA-allele-positive subsets. For co-occurrence clustering, repertoires with fewer than 30,000 or more than 120,000 public chains were excluded, along with five repertoires with anomalous nucleotide sharing. The immuneACCESS repertoire file appears here via TCRdb, limited to in-frame rearrangements. These files lack a portion of the clones; in checked studies, under half of the deficit traces to unresolved V genes, and the cause of the others is not known. V and J calls and clone size come straight from that table; D and trimming were deduced from the DNA. Here the sample has about 190,000 clones; more than 75% occur a single time. Approximately 14% of the sample goes to the ten largest clones.

This receptor was taken from a woman aged 30 to 39 in good health and CMV-seropositive. Material: PBMCs.

The CDR3 protein: CASSLVAGNYEQYF. The bases read TGTGCCAGCAGCTTGGTGGCAGGAAACTACGAGCAGTACTTC. Recombination connected TRBV11-2 to TRBJ2-7; the D segment cannot be called with confidence. Trimming costs V 3 bases and J 3 bases, and their ends lie 12 bases apart. The CDR3, from cysteine to phenylalanine, totals 14 residues. CDR3 DNA is the only sequence kept; it has 42 bases, read in frame from the first base. CDR1 SGHAT and CDR2 FQNNGV were looked up in the germline V gene. With the rest looked up from the reference TRBV11-2 and TRBJ2-7 genes rather than sequenced, the full variable domain is EAGVAQSPRYKIIEKRQSVAFWCNPISGHATLYWYQQILGQGPKLLIQFQNNGVVDDSQLPKDRFSAERLKGVDSTLKIQPAKLEDSAVYLCASSLVAGNYEQYFGPGTRLTVT.